This T cell receptor beta chain stems from a study of cytomegalovirus exposure and HLA in healthy donors. At the level of the study: Researchers previously reported finding 90 million to 130 million unique TCR beta sequences from about 179 million T cells. For the roughly 400 genotyped donors, roughly 80% fell within the Caucasian-associated ancestry cluster. Study-wide results and limits: Later examination showed HLA-associated TCR beta chains had greater clonal expansion than equally common others.

Details on this clone: The antigen remains undetermined.

Primers: 60 Vbeta forward and 13 Jbeta reverse. This table comes from immunoSEQ multiplex PCR, and its TCRdb copy is limited to in-frame clones, with some not included. The data show fewer than 150,000 clones, with about 80% seen just once and around 9.5% held by the top ten. Whereas donors were nominally healthy upon sampling, unrecorded immune exposures were probable. The CDR3 has 13 residues. Germline V CDR1 and CDR2: SGHKS, YYEKEE (reference sequence). V lost 0 bases, J lost 2 bases, and 5 bases lay in between. This rearrangement joins TRBV5-5 to TRBJ1-1; D not resolved. Sequenced material: PBMCs. This sequence was found in a female donor in good health and CMV-seropositive. CDR3 DNA sequence: TGTGCCAGCAGCTTGGAAGCCAACACTGAAGCTTTCTTT. It encodes CASSLEANTEAFF.